Each of the 9 T cell receptor beta chains below was sequenced from the same sample in a study of OX40 agonist ivuxolimab in advanced cancers. Library preparation was by the immunoSEQ multiplex PCR assay. The immuneACCESS repertoire file appears here via TCRdb, limited to in-frame rearrangements. These files lack a portion of the clones; in checked studies, under half of the deficit traces to unresolved V genes, and the cause of the others is not known. The sample table lists about 71,000 clones, about 81% of them with a count of one. In total, the top ten clones hold about 5% of the sample. Sample: CD4+ or CD8+ T cells sorted from blood, taken in a trial of the OX40 agonist ivuxolimab. The source is an adult with an advanced solid tumor such as melanoma, head and neck, liver or kidney cancer.

This clone was observed a few times. The gene calls are TRBV5-1 and TRBJ1-6, with a possible D match to TRBD1 (6 bases). The ends were cut back, 4 bases at V and 7 bases at J, with 15 bases in the middle. The CDR3 has 15 amino acids. The germline V gene has CDR1 SGHRS and CDR2 YFSETQ. The DNA of the CDR3 is TGCGCCAGCAGCCGCGAACAGGGAGGCAATTCACCCCTCCACTTT. Residues: CASSREQGGNSPLHF. Full variable domain (remainder filled in from reference TRBV5-1 and TRBJ1-6): KAGVTQTPRYLIKTRGQQVTLSCSPISGHRSVSWYQQTPGQGLQFLFEYFSETQRNKGNFPGRFSGRQFSNSRSEMNVSTLELGDSALYLCASSREQGGNSPLHFGNGTRLTVT.

Remarks on this clone: A junction boundary mismatches the germline segment, possibly from a read error. The V and J genes are TRBV5-3 and TRBJ2-7, with 9 bases that match TRBD1. TRBV5-3 is an open reading frame, and its role is uncertain. The CDR3 length is 15 residues. CDR3 protein: CASSLARDRVREQYF. In DNA form, the CDR3 reads TGTGCCAGCAGCTTGGCCCGGGACAGGGTCCGCGAGCAGTACTTC.

V and J are TRBV27 and TRBJ2-1, with 9 positions matching TRBD1. The CDR3 spans 15 residues. Germline lookup yields CDR1 MNHEY and CDR2 SMNVEV (reference sequence). The V and J ends lost 10 bases and 7 bases, in that order; junction bases with no gene match: 14. The CDR3 sequence: CATETRDRDRNEQFF. CDR3 coding DNA: TGTGCCACAGAAACCCGGGACAGGGATAGGAATGAGCAGTTCTTC.

The chain joins TRBV5-4 to TRBJ2-2; 9 positions agree with TRBD2. Trimming removed 4 bases from V and 2 bases from J; junction bases left unmatched: 3. The CDR3 is made up of 15 amino acids. Germline CDR1 SGHNT, CDR2 YYREEE (reference sequence). The CDR3 is CASSGSGSNTGELFF. For the CDR3, the DNA is TGTGCCAGCAGCGGTAGCGGGAGTAACACCGGGGAGCTGTTTTTT.

This clone was found a few times. The rearrangement links TRBV6-5 to TRBJ2-1; weak D call: TRBD1 (5 bases). Germline loops: CDR1 MNHEY, CDR2 SVGAGI. This CDR3 has 14 amino acids. Trimming shortened V by 2 bases and J by 10 bases, and 15 bases separated the two germline ends. The CDR3 reads CASSYGSGFREQFF. The DNA for the CDR3 is TGTGCCAGCAGTTACGGCTCAGGGTTTAGGGAGCAGTTCTTC.

The chain joins TRBV27 to TRBJ2-5; either TRBD1 or TRBD2 may fit D (6 bases each). Germline V CDR1 and CDR2: MNHEY, SMNVEV (reference sequence). This CDR3 contains 13 residues. V was pared by 8 bases and J by 7 bases, with 17 bases between. The CDR3 bases are TGTGCCAGCGCCCGGGGGCGAGATGTGACCCAGTACTTC. Amino acid sequence: CASARGRDVTQYF.

The CDR3 DNA reads as TGTGCCAGCAGCTTAGATTATGACGGTCGACAACTGTTTTTT. Amino acid sequence: CASSLDYDGRQLFF. V is TRBV11-2 and J is TRBJ1-4; D gene ambiguous. CDR1 and CDR2 (germline): SGHAT, FQNNGV. Deletions cut 0 bases from V and 12 bases from J, with 14 bases between. CDR3 length: 14 residues.

V gene TRBV6-1 combines with J gene TRBJ1-1, with D uncertain. V was shortened by 1 base and J by 5 bases, with 14 bases between the two germline ends. The CDR3 sequence is 15 residues long. Germline CDR1 is MNHNS and CDR2 is SASEGT. CDR3 nucleotide sequence: TGTGCCAGCAGTGAAGTCGGCGGGGTCTCAACTGAAGCTTTCTTT. This gives the protein CASSEVGGVSTEAFF.

CDR3 sequence: CASSYNNEQFF. Here the CDR3 DNA reads TGTGCCAGCAGTTACAACAATGAGCAGTTCTTC. V and J are TRBV6-6 and TRBJ2-1; D is uncertain. With 2 bases removed from V and 5 bases from J, the gap between germline ends came to 1 base. The CDR3 is 11 residues long. Looked up from germline, CDR1 is MNHNY and CDR2 is SVGAGI (reference sequence).